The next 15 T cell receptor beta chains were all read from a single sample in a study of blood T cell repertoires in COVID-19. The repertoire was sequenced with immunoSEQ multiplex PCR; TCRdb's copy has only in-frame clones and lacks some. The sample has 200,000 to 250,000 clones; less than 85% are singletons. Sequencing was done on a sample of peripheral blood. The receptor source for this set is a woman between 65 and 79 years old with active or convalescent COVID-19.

CDR3 in DNA: TGTGCCAGCAGCCGACCGGGACTAGAGGGGGGTACGCAGTATTTT. It specifies CASSRPGLEGGTQYF. The chain uses TRBV7-9 and TRBJ2-3; 8 nucleotides align to TRBD2. The CDR3 runs 15 residues. Germline assignment: CDR1 SEHNR and CDR2 FQNEAQ (reference sequence). V lost 5 bases, J lost 8 bases, and 12 bases stayed unmatched. Drawing the rest from reference TRBV7-9 and TRBJ2-3, the complete variable domain is DTGVSQNPRHKITKRGQNVTFRCDPISEHNRLYWYRQTLGQGPEFLTYFQNEAQLEKSRLLSDRFSAERPKGSFSTLEIQRTEQGDSAMYLCASSRPGLEGGTQYFGPGTRLTVL.

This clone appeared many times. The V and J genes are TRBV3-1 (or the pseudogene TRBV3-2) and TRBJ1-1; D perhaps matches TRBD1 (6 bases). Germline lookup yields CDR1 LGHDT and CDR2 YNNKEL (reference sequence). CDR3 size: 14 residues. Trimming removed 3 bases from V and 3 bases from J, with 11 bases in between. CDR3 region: CASSHRGWDTEAFF. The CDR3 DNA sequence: TGTGCCAGCAGCCACAGGGGATGGGACACTGAAGCTTTCTTT.

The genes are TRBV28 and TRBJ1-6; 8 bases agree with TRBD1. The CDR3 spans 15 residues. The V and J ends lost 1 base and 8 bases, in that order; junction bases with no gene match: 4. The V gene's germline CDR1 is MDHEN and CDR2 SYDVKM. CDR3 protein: CASSLSTGGDSPLHF. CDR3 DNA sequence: TGTGCCAGCAGTTTATCCACAGGGGGAGATTCACCCCTCCACTTT.

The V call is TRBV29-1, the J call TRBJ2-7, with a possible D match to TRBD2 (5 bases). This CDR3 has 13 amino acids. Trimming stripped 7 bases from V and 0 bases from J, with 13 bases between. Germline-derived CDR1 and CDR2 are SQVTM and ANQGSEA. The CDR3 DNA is TGCAGCGGATCGGCTGGGAGCTCCTACGAGCAGTACTTC. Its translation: CSGSAGSSYEQYF.

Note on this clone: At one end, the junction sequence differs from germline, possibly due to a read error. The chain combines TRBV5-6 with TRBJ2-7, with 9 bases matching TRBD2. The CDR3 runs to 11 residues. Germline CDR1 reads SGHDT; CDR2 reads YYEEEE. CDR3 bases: TGTGCCAGCAGCTCCAGACTAGCGGAGAACTTC. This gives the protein CASSSRLAENF.

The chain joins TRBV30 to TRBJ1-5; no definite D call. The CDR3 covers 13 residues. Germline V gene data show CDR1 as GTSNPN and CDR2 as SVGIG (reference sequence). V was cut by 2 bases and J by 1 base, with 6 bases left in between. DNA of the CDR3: TGTGCCTGGAGTATCGGGAGCAATCAGCCCCAGCATTTT. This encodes CAWSIGSNQPQHF.

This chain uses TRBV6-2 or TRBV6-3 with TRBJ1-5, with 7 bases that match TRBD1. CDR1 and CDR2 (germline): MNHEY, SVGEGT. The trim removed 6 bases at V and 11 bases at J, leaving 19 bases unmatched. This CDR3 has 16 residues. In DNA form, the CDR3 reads TGTGCCAGCAGCGATCCAGGGGGGATTGGAATCACGACCCAGCATTTT. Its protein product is CASSDPGGIGITTQHF.

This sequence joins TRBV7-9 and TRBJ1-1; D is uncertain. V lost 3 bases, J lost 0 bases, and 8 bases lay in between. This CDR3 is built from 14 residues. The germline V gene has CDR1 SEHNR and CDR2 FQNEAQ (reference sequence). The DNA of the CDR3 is TGTGCCAGCAGCTTGGGCATCGTGAACACTGAAGCTTTCTTT. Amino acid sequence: CASSLGIVNTEAFF.

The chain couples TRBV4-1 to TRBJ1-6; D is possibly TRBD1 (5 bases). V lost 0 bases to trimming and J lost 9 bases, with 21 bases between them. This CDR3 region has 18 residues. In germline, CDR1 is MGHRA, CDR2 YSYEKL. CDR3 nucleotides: TGCGCCAGCAGCCAAGATTTGGGGCCAGGGCAACCCCTTTCACCCCTCCACTTT. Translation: CASSQDLGPGQPLSPLHF.

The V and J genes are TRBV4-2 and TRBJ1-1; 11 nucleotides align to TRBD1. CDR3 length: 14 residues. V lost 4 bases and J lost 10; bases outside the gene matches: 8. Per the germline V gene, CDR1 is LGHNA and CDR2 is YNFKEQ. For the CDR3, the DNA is TGTGCCAGCAGCCCCACCGGCGGGACAGGGGGAGCTTTCTTT. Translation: CASSPTGGTGGAFF.

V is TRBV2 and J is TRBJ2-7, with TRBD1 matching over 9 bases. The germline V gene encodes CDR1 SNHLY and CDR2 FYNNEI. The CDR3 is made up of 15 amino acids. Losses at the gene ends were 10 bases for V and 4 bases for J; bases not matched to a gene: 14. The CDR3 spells CATILGTGNKYEQYF. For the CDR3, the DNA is TGTGCCACAATCCTCGGGACAGGGAATAAGTACGAGCAGTACTTC.

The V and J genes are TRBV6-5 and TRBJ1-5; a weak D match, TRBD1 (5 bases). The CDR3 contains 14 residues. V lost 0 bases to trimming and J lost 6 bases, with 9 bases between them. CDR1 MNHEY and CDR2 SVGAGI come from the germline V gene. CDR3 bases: TGTGCCAGCAGTTACTCCGGGGGGGGTCAGCCCCAGCATTTT. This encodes CASSYSGGGQPQHF.

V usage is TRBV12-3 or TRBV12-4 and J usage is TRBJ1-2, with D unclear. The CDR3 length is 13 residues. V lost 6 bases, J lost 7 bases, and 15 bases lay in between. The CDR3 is CASRTPSNSGYTF. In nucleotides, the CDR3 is TGTGCCAGCAGGACACCATCAAACAGTGGCTACACCTTC.

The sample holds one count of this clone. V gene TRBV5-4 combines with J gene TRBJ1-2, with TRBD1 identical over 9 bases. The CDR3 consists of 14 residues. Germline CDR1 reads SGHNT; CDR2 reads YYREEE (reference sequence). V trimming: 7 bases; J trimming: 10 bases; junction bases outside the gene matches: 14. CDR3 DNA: TGTGCCAGCGCCGAACCGGGACAGGGAAAAGTCTACACCTTC. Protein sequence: CASAEPGQGKVYTF. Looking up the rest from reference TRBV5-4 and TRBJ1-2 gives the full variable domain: ETGVTQSPTHLIKTRGQQVTLRCSSQSGHNTVSWYQQALGQGPQFIFQYYREEENGRGNFPPRFSGLQFPNYSSELNVNALELDDSALYLCASAEPGQGKVYTFGSGTRLTVV.

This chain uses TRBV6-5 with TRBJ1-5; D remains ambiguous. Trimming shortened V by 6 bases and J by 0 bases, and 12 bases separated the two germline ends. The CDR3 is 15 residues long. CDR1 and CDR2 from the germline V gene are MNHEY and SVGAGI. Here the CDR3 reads CASSVGGFSNQPQHF. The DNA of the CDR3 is TGTGCCAGCAGCGTGGGAGGGTTTAGCAATCAGCCCCAGCATTTT.